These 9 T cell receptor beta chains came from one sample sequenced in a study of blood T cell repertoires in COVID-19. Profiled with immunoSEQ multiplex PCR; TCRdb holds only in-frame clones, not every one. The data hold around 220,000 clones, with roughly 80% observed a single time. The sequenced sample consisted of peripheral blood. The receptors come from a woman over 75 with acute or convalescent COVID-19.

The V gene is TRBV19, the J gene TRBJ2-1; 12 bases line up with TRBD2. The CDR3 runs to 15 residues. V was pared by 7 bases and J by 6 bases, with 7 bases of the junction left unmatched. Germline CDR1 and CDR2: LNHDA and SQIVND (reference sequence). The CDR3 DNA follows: TGTGCCAGTACCCGACTAGCGGGAGTCCCCAATGAGCAGTTCTTC. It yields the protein CASTRLAGVPNEQFF.

CDR3 in amino acids: CASSGHANTEAFF. The CDR3 DNA follows: TGTGCCAGCAGTGGACACGCGAACACTGAAGCTTTCTTT. The chain carries TRBV28 and TRBJ1-1; a weak D match, TRBD1 (5 bases). CDR1 is MDHEN, CDR2 SYDVKM, per germline. The CDR3 has 13 residues. V was pared by 5 bases and J by 1 base, with 8 bases between.

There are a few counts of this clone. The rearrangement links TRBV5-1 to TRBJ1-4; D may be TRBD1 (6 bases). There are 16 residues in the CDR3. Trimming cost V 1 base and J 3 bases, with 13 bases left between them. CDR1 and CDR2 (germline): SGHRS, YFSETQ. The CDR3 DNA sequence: TGCGCCAGCAGCTTGTCCTTCAGGGGACCTAATGAAAAACTGTTTTTT. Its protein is CASSLSFRGPNEKLFF. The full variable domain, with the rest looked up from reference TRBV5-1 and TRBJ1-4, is KAGVTQTPRYLIKTRGQQVTLSCSPISGHRSVSWYQQTPGQGLQFLFEYFSETQRNKGNFPGRFSGRQFSNSRSEMNVSTLELGDSALYLCASSLSFRGPNEKLFFGSGTQLSVL.

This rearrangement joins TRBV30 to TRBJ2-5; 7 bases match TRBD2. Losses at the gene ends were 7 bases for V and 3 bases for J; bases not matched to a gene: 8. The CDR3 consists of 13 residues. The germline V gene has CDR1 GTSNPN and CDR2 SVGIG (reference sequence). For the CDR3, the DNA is TGTGCCTCCGCCCGGGGGAGGGAAGAGACCCAGTACTTC. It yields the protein CASARGREETQYF.

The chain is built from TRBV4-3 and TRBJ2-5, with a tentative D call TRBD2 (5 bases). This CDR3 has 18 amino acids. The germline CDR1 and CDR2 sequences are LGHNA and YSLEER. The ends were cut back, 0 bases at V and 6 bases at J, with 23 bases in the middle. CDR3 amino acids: CASSQDPAVEVGVQTQYF. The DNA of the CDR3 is TGCGCCAGCAGCCAAGATCCCGCTGTGGAGGTAGGTGTACAGACCCAGTACTTC.

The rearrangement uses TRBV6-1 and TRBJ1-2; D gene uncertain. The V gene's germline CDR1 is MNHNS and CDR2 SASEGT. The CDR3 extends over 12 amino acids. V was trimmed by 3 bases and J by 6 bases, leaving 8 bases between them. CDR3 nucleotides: TGTGCCAGCAGTGAGGCAGGAAATGGCTACACCTTC. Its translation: CASSEAGNGYTF.

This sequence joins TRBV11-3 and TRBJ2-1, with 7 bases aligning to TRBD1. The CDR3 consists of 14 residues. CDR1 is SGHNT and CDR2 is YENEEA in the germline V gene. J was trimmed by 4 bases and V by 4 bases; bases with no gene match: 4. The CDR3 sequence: CASSSGTVYNEQFF. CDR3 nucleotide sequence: TGTGCCAGCAGCTCAGGGACAGTTTACAATGAGCAGTTCTTC.

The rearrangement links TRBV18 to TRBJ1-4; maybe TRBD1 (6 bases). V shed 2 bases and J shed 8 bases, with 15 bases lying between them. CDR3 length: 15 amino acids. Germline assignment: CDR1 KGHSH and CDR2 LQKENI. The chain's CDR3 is CASSPSKGVGEKLFF. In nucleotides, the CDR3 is TGTGCCAGCTCACCATCGAAGGGGGTAGGGGAAAAACTGTTTTTT.

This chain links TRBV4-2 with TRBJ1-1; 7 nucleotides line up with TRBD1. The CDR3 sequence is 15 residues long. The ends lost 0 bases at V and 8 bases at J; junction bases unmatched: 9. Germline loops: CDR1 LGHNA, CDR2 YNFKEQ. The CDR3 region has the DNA TGTGCCAGCAGCCAAGATCTAGGGGGCGAGAGGGAAGCTTTCTTT. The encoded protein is CASSQDLGGEREAFF.